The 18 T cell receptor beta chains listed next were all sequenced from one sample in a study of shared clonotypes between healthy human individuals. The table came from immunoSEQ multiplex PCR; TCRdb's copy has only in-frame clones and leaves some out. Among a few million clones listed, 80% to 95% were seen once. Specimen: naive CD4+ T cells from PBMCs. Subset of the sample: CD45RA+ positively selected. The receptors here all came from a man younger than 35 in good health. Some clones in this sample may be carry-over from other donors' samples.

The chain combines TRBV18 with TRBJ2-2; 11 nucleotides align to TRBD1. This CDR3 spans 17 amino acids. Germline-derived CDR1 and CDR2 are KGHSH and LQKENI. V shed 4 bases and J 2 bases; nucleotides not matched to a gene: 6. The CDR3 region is CASSLTRTGGNTGELFF. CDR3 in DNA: TGTGCCAGCTCACTCACCAGGACAGGGGGCAACACCGGGGAGCTGTTTTTT.

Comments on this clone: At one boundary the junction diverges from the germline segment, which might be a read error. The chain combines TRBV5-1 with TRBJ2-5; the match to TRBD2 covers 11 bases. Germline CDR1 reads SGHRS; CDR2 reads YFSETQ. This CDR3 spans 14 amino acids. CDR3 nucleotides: TGCGTCAGCAGCCGGGGACTAGCGGAAGAGACCCAGTACTTC. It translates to CVSSRGLAEETQYF. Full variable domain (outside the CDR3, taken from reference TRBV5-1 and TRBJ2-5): KAGVTQTPRYLIKTRGQQVTLSCSPISGHRSVSWYQQTPGQGLQFLFEYFSETQRNKGNFPGRFSGRQFSNSRSEMNVSTLELGDSALYLCVSSRGLAEETQYFGPGTRLLVL.

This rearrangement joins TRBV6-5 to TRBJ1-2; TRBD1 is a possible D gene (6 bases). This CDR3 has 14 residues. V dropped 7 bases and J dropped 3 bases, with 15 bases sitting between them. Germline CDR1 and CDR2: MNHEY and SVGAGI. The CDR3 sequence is CASTRRQEDYGYTF. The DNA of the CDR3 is TGTGCCAGCACCCGGAGACAGGAAGACTATGGCTACACCTTC.

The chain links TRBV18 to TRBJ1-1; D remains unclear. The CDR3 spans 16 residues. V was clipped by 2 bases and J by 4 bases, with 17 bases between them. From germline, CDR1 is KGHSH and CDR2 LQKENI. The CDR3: CASSPYSGLMSTEAFF. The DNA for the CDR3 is TGTGCCAGCTCACCATATAGTGGGTTAATGAGCACTGAAGCTTTCTTT.

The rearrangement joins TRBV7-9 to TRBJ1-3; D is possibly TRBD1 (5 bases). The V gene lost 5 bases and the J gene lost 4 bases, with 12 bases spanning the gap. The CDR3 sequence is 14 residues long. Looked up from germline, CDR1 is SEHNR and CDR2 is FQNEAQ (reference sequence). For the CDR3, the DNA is TGTGCCAGCAGCGCGGGACTTGCGGGAAACACCATATATTTT. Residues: CASSAGLAGNTIYF.

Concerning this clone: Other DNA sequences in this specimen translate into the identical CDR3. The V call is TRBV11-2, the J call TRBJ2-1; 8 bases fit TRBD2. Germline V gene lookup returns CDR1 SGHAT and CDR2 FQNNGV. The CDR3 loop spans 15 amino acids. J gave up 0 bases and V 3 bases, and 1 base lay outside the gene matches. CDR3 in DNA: TGTGCCAGCAGCTTCACTAGCGGCTCCTACAATGAGCAGTTCTTC. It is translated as CASSFTSGSYNEQFF.

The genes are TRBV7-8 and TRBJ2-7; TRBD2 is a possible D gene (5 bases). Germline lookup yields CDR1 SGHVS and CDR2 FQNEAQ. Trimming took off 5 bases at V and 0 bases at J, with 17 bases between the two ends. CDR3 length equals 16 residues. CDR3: CASSNGQRVSSYEQYF. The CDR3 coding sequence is TGTGCCAGCAGCAACGGTCAGAGGGTCAGCTCCTACGAGCAGTACTTC.

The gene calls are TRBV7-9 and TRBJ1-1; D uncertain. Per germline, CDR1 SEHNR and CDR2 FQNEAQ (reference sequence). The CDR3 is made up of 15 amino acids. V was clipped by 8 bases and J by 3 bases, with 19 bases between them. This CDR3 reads CASAEAGPSDTEAFF. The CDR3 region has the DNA TGTGCCAGCGCCGAGGCAGGTCCATCGGACACTGAAGCTTTCTTT.

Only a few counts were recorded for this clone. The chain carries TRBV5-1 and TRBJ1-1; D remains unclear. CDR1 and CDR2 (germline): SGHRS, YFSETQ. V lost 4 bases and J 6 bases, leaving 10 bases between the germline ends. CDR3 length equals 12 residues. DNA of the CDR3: TGCGCCAGCAGCCGGGCCGGTCCTGAAGCTTTCTTT. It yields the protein CASSRAGPEAFF.

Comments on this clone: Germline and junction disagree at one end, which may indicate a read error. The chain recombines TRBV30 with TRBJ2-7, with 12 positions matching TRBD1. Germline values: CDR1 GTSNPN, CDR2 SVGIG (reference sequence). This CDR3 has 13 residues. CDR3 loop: CAWSGGQGAPIDF. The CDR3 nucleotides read TGTGCCTGGAGTGGGGGACAGGGGGCGCCCATTGACTTC.

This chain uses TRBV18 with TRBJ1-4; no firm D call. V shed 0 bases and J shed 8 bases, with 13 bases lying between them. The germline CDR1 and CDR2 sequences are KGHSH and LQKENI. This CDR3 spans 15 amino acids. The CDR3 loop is CASSPPSQSGEKLFF. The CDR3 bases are TGTGCCAGCTCACCACCGTCCCAGTCGGGGGAAAAACTGTTTTTT. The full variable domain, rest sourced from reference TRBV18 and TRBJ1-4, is NAGVMQNPRHLVRRRGQEARLRCSPMKGHSHVYWYRQLPEEGLKFMVYLQKENIIDESGMPKERFSAEFPKEGPSILRIQQVVRGDSAAYFCASSPPSQSGEKLFFGSGTQLSVL.

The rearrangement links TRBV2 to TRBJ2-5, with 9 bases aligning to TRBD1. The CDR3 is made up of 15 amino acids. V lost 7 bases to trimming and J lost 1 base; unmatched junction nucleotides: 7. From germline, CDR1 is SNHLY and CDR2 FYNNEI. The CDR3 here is CASTGTGYLQETQYF. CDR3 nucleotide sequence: TGTGCCAGCACCGGGACAGGGTATCTCCAAGAGACCCAGTACTTC. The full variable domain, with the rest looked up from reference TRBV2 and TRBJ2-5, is EPEVTQTPSHQVTQMGQEVILRCVPISNHLYFYWYRQILGQKVEFLVSFYNNEISEKSEIFDDQFSVERPDGSNFTLKIRSTKLEDSAMYFCASTGTGYLQETQYFGPGTRLLVL.

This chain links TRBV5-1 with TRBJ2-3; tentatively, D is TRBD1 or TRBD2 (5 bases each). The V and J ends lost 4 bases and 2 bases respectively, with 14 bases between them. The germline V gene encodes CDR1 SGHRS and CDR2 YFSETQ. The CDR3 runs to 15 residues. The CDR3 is CASSPPGTNTDTQYF. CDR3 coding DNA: TGCGCCAGCAGCCCTCCCGGGACCAACACAGATACGCAGTATTTT. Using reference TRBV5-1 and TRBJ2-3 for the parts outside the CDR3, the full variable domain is KAGVTQTPRYLIKTRGQQVTLSCSPISGHRSVSWYQQTPGQGLQFLFEYFSETQRNKGNFPGRFSGRQFSNSRSEMNVSTLELGDSALYLCASSPPGTNTDTQYFGPGTRLTVL.

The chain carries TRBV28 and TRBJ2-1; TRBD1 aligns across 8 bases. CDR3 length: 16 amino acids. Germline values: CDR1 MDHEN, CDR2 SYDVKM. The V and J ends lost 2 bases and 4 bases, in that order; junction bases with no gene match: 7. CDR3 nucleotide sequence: TGTGCCAGCAGTTTAGGACAGGGACCTAAATACAATGAGCAGTTCTTC. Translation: CASSLGQGPKYNEQFF.

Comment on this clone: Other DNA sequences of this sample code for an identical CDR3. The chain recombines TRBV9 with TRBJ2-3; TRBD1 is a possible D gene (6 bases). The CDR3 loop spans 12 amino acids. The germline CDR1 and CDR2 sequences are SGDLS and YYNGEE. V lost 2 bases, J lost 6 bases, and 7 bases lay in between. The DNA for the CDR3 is TGTGCCAGCAGCGTTGACAGGGATACGCAGTATTTT. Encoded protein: CASSVDRDTQYF. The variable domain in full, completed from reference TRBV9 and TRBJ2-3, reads DSGVTQTPKHLITATGQRVTLRCSPRSGDLSVYWYQQSLDQGLQFLIQYYNGEERAKGNILERFSAQQFPDLHSELNLSSLELGDSALYFCASSVDRDTQYFGPGTRLTVL.

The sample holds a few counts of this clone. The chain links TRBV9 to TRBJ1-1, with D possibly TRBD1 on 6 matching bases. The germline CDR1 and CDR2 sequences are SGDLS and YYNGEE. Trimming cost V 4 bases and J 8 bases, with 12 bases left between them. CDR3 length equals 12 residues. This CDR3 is CASSPGTFEAFF. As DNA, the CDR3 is TGTGCCAGCAGCCCCGGGACATTCGAAGCTTTCTTT.

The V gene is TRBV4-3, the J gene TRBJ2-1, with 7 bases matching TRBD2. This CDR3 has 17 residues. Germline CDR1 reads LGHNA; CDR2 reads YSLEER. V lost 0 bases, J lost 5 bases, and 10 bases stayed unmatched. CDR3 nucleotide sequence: TGCGCCAGCAGCCAAGATCTGAGGGAGGGCCTAGACAATGAGCAGTTCTTC. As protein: CASSQDLREGLDNEQFF.

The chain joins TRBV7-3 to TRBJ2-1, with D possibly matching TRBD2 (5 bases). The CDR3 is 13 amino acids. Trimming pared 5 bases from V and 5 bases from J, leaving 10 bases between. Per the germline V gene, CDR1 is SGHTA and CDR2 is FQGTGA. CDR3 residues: CASSARANNEQFF. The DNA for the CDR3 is TGTGCCAGCAGCGCGAGGGCGAACAATGAGCAGTTCTTC.